This T cell receptor beta chain is from a study of blood T cell repertoires in COVID-19. Study as a whole: From T cells, B-cell-depleted T cells, or PBMCs came the material, which was cDNA or gDNA.

TCRdb's copy holds only in-frame clones and misses some; the assay was immunoSEQ multiplex PCR. The sample holds about 23,000 clones; 80% to 90% are singletons and the top ten take roughly 20%. The source of this sequence is a woman of 80 years or more with acute or convalescent COVID-19. What was sequenced was peripheral blood.

CDR3 sequence (DNA): TGTGCCAGCAGCGCCCGGGACAGGTTCTGTAATGAGCAGTTCTTC. Protein sequence: CASSARDRFCNEQFF. The chain combines TRBV21-1 with TRBJ2-1; the table's TRBD1 call for D was not verified on the DNA. TRBV21-1 is termed a pseudogene. This CDR3 contains 15 residues.